The next 9 T cell receptor beta chains were all read from a single sample in a study of blood T cell repertoires in COVID-19. Generated by immunoSEQ multiplex PCR, the TCRdb table keeps only in-frame clones and is missing some. The sample lists 63,000 or so clones; around nine tenths were seen once. Sequencing was done on a sample of peripheral blood. These receptors originate from a man aged 55 to 70 with acute or convalescent COVID-19.

This rearrangement joins TRBV18 to TRBJ1-2; perhaps TRBD1 as D (6 bases). Germline V gene sequence: CDR1 KGHSH, CDR2 LQKENI. Deletions cut 1 base from V and 4 bases from J, with 10 bases between. The CDR3 extends over 14 amino acids. CDR3 amino acids: CASSPRGQTYGYTF. CDR3 bases: TGTGCCAGCTCACCACGGGGGCAGACCTATGGCTACACCTTC. The entire variable domain, with the rest obtained from reference TRBV18 and TRBJ1-2, is as follows: NAGVMQNPRHLVRRRGQEARLRCSPMKGHSHVYWYRQLPEEGLKFMVYLQKENIIDESGMPKERFSAEFPKEGPSILRIQQVVRGDSAAYFCASSPRGQTYGYTFGSGTRLTVV.

The chain has TRBV4-1 and TRBJ2-1; 10 bases match TRBD1. Germline V gene sequence: CDR1 MGHRA, CDR2 YSYEKL. J gave up 7 bases and V 2 bases, and 17 bases lay outside the gene matches. The CDR3 consists of 19 residues. Here the CDR3 reads CASSQRTADQGQGRNEQFF. In nucleotides, the CDR3 is TGCGCCAGCAGCCAACGTACCGCCGACCAGGGACAGGGGAGAAATGAGCAGTTCTTC.

In DNA form, the CDR3 reads TGTGCCAGCAGCCTTAGAGGAGCGGGGGCCTACGAGCAGTACTTC. It yields the protein CASSLRGAGAYEQYF. The chain is built from TRBV3-1 (or the pseudogene TRBV3-2) and TRBJ2-7; the match to TRBD2 covers 8 bases. CDR1 and CDR2 from the germline V gene are LGHDT and YNNKEL (reference sequence). This CDR3 comprises 15 residues. With 4 bases clipped from V and 2 bases from J, the junction kept 7 bases outside the gene matches.

V usage is TRBV6-5 and J usage is TRBJ1-2; D call uncertain. V lost 6 bases and J lost 8, with 13 bases in between. Germline-derived CDR1 and CDR2 are MNHEY and SVGAGI. CDR3 length equals 12 residues. The CDR3 DNA is TGTGCCAGCAGATTGTCAGCCGGGGGCTACACCTTC. It encodes CASRLSAGGYTF.

This clone has just one count. The J gene is TRBJ2-3, the V gene TRBV7-3, with 7 bases lining up with TRBD2. Germline CDR1 and CDR2: SGHTA and FQGTGA. With 2 bases clipped from V and 8 bases from J, the junction kept 7 bases outside the gene matches. The CDR3 loop spans 14 amino acids. The CDR3 DNA reads TGTGCCAGCAGCTTAGGGAGGGGTTCGAGTACGCAGTATTTT. Its protein is CASSLGRGSSTQYF.

This clone was seen just once. This chain uses TRBV6-1 with TRBJ1-2; unclear D gene. The CDR3 sequence is 17 residues long. The ends were cut back, 1 base at V and 12 bases at J, with 27 bases in the middle. Germline CDR1 and CDR2: MNHNS and SASEGT. CDR3 region: CASSEGAFKDWPTGNTF. The CDR3, as DNA: TGTGCCAGCAGTGAAGGTGCATTTAAAGACTGGCCCACTGGAAACACCTTC.

The chain recombines TRBV9 with TRBJ2-3; 9 positions agree with TRBD2. Trimming removed 3 bases from V and 4 bases from J; junction bases left unmatched: 9. The CDR3 totals 16 residues. Germline values: CDR1 SGDLS, CDR2 YYNGEE. The chain's CDR3 is CASSGFERGDPDTQYF. The CDR3 coding sequence is TGTGCCAGCAGCGGCTTTGAGCGGGGGGACCCAGATACGCAGTATTTT.

The chain has TRBV6-6 and TRBJ1-2; the D is unclear. This CDR3 is 15 amino acids long. The V end lost 0 bases, the J end lost 6 bases, and 14 bases lay between the germline ends. Germline V CDR1 and CDR2: MNHNY, SVGAGI (reference sequence). CDR3 sequence reads: CASSYSTTKRDGYTF. Written as DNA, the CDR3 is TGTGCCAGCAGTTACTCGACAACAAAGAGGGATGGCTACACCTTC.

This chain links TRBV3-1 (or the pseudogene TRBV3-2) with TRBJ2-7; 7 positions agree with TRBD1. The length of the CDR3 is 15 residues. V lost 2 bases, J lost 2 bases, and 6 bases stayed unmatched. The germline gives CDR1 LGHDT, CDR2 YNNKEL (reference sequence). DNA of the CDR3: TGTGCCAGCAGCCAAAGGCGGCAGGGGGCCTACGAGCAGTACTTC. Its translation is CASSQRRQGAYEQYF.